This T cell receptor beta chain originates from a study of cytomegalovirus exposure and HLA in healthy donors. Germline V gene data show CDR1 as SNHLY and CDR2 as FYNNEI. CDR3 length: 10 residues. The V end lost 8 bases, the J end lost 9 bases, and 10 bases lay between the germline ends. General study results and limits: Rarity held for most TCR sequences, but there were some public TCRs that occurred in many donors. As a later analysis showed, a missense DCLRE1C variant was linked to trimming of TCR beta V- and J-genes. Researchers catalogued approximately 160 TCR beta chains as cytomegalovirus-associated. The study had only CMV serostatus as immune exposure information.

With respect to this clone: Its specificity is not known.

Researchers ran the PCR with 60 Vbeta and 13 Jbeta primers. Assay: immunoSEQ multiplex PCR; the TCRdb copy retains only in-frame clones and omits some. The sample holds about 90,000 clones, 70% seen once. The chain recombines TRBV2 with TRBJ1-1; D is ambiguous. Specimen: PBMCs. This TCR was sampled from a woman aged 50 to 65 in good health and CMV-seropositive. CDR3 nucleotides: TGTGCCAGCTTTGACATTAAAGCTTTCTTT. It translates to CASFDIKAFF.